This T cell receptor beta chain was recorded in a study of beta chain features in type 1 diabetes. As every portion of the isolated RNA was reverse transcribed, the sequencing read expressed TCRB transcripts. Sequencing was performed with immunoSEQ multiplex PCR; in TCRdb, only in-frame clones are kept and a portion is missing. The sample holds approximately 60,000 clones, roughly three fifths seen once. CD4+ cells of the naive, central memory, regulatory and stem cell-like memory types were sorted via CD45RO/CCR7/CD25/CD127/CD95/CD27. CDR1 is MNHEY and CDR2 is SMNVEV in the germline V gene (reference sequence). The CDR3 extends over 15 amino acids. With 0 bases removed from V and 2 bases from J, the gap between germline ends came to 10 bases.

The sequence was collected from a young woman in good health. Sequencing used Tregs from blood. The chain couples TRBV27 to TRBJ2-5; no definite D call. The CDR3 sequence is CASSLSNGQQETQYF. The CDR3 region has the DNA TGTGCCAGCAGTTTATCGAATGGCCAGCAAGAGACCCAGTACTTC.